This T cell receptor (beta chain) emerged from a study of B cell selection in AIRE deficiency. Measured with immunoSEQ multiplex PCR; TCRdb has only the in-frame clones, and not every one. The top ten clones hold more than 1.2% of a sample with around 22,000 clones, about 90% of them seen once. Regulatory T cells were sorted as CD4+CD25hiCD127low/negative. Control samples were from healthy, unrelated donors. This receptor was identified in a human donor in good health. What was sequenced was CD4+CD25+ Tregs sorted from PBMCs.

CDR3 nucleotide sequence: TGTGCCACGAGGTCGGTCCCTGGGCAGGGTCGTGGAGAGACCCAGTACTTC. Amino acid sequence: CATRSVPGQGRGETQYF. V usage is TRBV19 and J usage is TRBJ2-5; D may be TRBD1 (5 bases). Deletions cut 10 bases from V and 4 bases from J, with 28 bases between. CDR3 length: 17 residues. Germline values: CDR1 LNHDA, CDR2 SQIVND (reference sequence).